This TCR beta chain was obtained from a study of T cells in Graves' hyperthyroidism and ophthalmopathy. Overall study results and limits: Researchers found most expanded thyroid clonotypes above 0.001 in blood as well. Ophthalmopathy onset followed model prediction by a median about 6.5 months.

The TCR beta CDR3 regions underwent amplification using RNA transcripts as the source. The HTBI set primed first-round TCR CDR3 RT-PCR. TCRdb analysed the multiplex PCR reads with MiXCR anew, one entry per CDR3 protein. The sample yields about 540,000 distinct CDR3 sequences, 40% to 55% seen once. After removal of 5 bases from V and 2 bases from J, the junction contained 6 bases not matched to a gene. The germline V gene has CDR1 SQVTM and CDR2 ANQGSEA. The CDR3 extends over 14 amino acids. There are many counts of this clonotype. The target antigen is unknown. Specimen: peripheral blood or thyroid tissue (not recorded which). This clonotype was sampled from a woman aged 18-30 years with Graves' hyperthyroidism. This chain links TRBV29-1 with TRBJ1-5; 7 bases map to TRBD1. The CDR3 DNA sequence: TGCAGCGTTTTAGGGACAGACCGCAATCAGCCCCAGCATTTT. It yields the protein CSVLGTDRNQPQHF.